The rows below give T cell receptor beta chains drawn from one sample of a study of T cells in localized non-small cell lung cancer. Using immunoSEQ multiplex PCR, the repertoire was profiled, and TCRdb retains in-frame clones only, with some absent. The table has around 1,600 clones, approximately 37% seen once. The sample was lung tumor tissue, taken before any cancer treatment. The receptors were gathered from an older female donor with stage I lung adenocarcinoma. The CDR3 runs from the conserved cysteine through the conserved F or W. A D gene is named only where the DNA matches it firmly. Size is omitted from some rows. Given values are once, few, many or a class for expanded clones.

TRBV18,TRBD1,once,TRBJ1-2,TGTGCCAGCTCCCCAGGACAGGGGCAGGCCGGCTACACCTTC,CASSPGQGQAGYTF
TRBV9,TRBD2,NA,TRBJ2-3,TGTGCCAGCGCCTCTGGGGCTAGCGGGAACACAGATACGCAGTATTTT,CASASGASGNTDTQYF
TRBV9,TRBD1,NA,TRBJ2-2,TGTGCCAGCAGTCCCTGGACAGGGGTCACCAACACCGGGGAGCTGTTTTTT,CASSPWTGVTNTGELFF
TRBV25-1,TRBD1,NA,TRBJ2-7,TGTGCCAGCAGTGAAGTCGAGGGGGCCTCCTACGAGCAGTACTTC,CASSEVEGASYEQYF
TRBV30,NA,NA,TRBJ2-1,TGTGCCTGGTCACAAAGGGGTGAGCAGTTCTTC,CAWSQRGEQFF
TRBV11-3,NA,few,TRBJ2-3,TGTGCCAGCAGCTTGCTCCGGGACACAGCTAGCACAGATACGCAGTATTTT,CASSLLRDTASTDTQYF
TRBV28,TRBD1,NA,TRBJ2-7,TGTGCCAGCAGTTTATCGGGGACAGGGGGCGAGCAGTACTTC,CASSLSGTGGEQYF
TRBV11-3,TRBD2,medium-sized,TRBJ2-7,TGTGCCAGCAGCCTTCTATTGACTAGCGGCTTGTCGGGGCAGTACTTC,CASSLLLTSGLSGQYF
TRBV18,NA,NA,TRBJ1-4,TGTGCCAGCTCACCACCGGGACGAGGGTCAACTAATGAAAAACTGTTTTTT,CASSPPGRGSTNEKLFF
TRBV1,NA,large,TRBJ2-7,TGCGCCAGCAGCCAAGAGGTGCGAGGATACGAGCAGTACTTC,CASSQEVRGYEQYF
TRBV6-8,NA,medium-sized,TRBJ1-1,TGTGCCAGCAGTGTCAGCCAACAAACAGAAGCTTTCTTT,CASSVSQQTEAFF
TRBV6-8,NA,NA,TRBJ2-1,TGTGCCAGCAGCTTCTCTCCGGGACGGCTAATTTTTGAGCAGTTCTTC,CASSFSPGRLIFEQFF